This TCR beta chain was identified during a study of T cells in Graves' hyperthyroidism and ophthalmopathy. General observations from the study: Blood also held most thyroid clonotypes expanded beyond 0.001.

In regard to this clonotype: Antigen specificity is unknown.

Amplification targeted TCR beta CDR3 regions from RNA transcripts. The HTBI primer set was used in a first-round RT-PCR of the TCR CDR3. TCRdb used MiXCR to reprocess the multiplex PCR reads, holding one entry per CDR3 protein. The sample lists 250,000 to 400,000 distinct CDR3 sequences, roughly 13% occurring once. Subjects with ophthalmopathy showed a Clinical Activity Score no lower than 3, a NOSPECS grade no lower than 4, and a duration shorter than 3 months. Isolation of PBMCs was performed on around 9.3 ml fresh peripheral blood. V dropped 3 bases and J dropped 5 bases, with 17 bases sitting between them. Per the germline V gene, CDR1 is MNHEY and CDR2 is SMNVEV (reference sequence). This CDR3 has 15 residues.

This clonotype originated in a woman aged 40 to 49 with Graves' ophthalmopathy. The V gene is TRBV27, the J gene TRBJ2-7; no clear D gene. Specimen: blood. The CDR3 loop reads CASSFIGPAANEQYF. In DNA, the CDR3 is TGTGCCAGCAGTTTCATCGGACCAGCTGCTAACGAGCAGTACTTC.